The 7 T cell receptor beta chains listed next were all sequenced from one sample in a study of cytomegalovirus exposure and HLA in healthy donors. Primers: 60 Vbeta forward and 13 Jbeta reverse. Method: immunoSEQ multiplex PCR; TCRdb's copy keeps in-frame clones and lacks some. Of 200,000 to 250,000 clones listed, 75% to 90% are singletons. Sequenced: PBMCs. These receptors came from a boy aged 2 to 10 in good health and CMV-seronegative.

This clone was detected once. The chain is built from TRBV27 and TRBJ2-7, with 8 bases fitting TRBD1. Trimming removed 8 bases from V and 3 bases from J; junction bases left unmatched: 12. Per germline, CDR1 MNHEY and CDR2 SMNVEV (reference sequence). The CDR3 is 15 residues long. In DNA, the CDR3 is TGTGCCAGCCCCTTCCCCGGGACAGGATTCTACGAGCAGTACTTC. Translating it yields CASPFPGTGFYEQYF.

This clone was seen a handful of times. The chain joins TRBV5-4 to TRBJ1-5, with 7 bases aligning to TRBD1. This CDR3 is built from 15 residues. Germline assignment: CDR1 SGHNT and CDR2 YYREEE (reference sequence). The V gene end was trimmed by 4 bases and the J gene end by 1 base; junction bases not matched to a gene: 5. Here the CDR3 DNA reads TGTGCCAGCAGCGCCGGGACAGCCAGCAATCAGCCCCAGCATTTT. Translated, it gives CASSAGTASNQPQHF.

The chain employs TRBV11-2 and TRBJ2-6; D not resolved. Germline V lookup: CDR1 SGHAT, CDR2 FQNNGV. The CDR3 contains 16 residues. The V end lost 5 bases, the J end lost 1 base, and 12 bases lay between the germline ends. The chain's CDR3 is CASSPVVQSGANVLTF. CDR3 nucleotide sequence: TGTGCCAGCAGCCCGGTCGTCCAATCTGGGGCCAACGTCCTGACTTTC.

There are a few counts of this clone. V and J are TRBV2 and TRBJ1-1, with 8 bases identical to TRBD1. Germline V gives CDR1 SNHLY, CDR2 FYNNEI. This CDR3 has 12 amino acids. V gave up 4 bases and J gave up 6 bases; unmatched junction bases: 1. The CDR3 sequence: CASSARGPEAFF. CDR3 coding DNA: TGTGCCAGCAGTGCCAGGGGGCCTGAAGCTTTCTTT.

The chain has TRBV9 and TRBJ2-3; D perhaps matches TRBD1 (5 bases). CDR1 is SGDLS and CDR2 is YYNGEE in the germline V gene. This CDR3 is built from 15 residues. Trimming left V 0 bases short and J 1 base short, with 9 bases between. CDR3 in DNA: TGTGCCAGCAGCGTAGAGGGGCAGGGCACAGATACGCAGTATTTT. Residues: CASSVEGQGTDTQYF.

On this clone itself: Germline and junction disagree at one end, which may indicate a read error. The rearrangement links TRBV7-9 to TRBJ2-7; TRBD2 aligns across 9 bases. The CDR3 is 15 amino acids. CDR1 and CDR2 from the germline V gene are SEHNR and FQNEAQ (reference sequence). The CDR3 coding sequence is TGTTCCAGCAGCTTTGGTAGCGGGAGTCAATCCGAGCAGTACTTC. This encodes CSSSFGSGSQSEQYF.

The chain has TRBV9 and TRBJ2-5; D remains unclear. V lost 2 bases, J lost 1 base, and 12 bases lay in between. Germline lookup yields CDR1 SGDLS and CDR2 YYNGEE. This CDR3 contains 15 residues. The CDR3 sequence is CASSVAAEFQETQYF. The CDR3 bases are TGTGCCAGCAGCGTGGCGGCAGAGTTCCAAGAGACCCAGTACTTC.